The entry below describes one T cell receptor (beta chain). These data come from a study of T cell responses to AZD1222 COVID-19 vaccine. Germline CDR1 reads MNHNY; CDR2 reads SVGAGI (reference sequence). Germline trimming cut 8 bases from V and 5 bases from J; bases unmatched to any gene: 8. This CDR3 has 13 residues. Sequenced by immunoSEQ multiplex PCR; TCRdb stores in-frame clones only, minus some. This sample has some 130,000 clones, with 85% to 90% found just once. The sequences come from peripheral blood, collected on day 0 of AZD1222 vaccination. This sequence joins TRBV6-6 and TRBJ1-2; 7 bases are shared with TRBD1. This clonotype was obtained from an adult in good health. CDR3 nucleotide sequence: TGTGCCAGCGCCAGGACAGGCGGGTATGGCTACACCTTC. It encodes CASARTGGYGYTF.